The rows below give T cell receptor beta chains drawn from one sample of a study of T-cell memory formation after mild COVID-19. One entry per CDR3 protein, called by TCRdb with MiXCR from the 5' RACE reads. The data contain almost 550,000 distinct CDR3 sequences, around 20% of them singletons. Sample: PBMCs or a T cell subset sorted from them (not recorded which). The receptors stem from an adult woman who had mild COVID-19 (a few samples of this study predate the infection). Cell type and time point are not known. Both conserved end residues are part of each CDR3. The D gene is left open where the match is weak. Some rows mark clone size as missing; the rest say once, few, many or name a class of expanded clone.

TGCGCCAGCAGCCAAGCTTCGGGAAGCGCCTACAATGAGCAGTTCTTC	CASSQASGSAYNEQFF	few	TRBV4-1	TRBJ2-1	-
TGTGCCTGGAGCACACTAGTTGGGGGCGGGGAGCTGTTTTTT	CAWSTLVGGGELFF	few	TRBV30	TRBJ2-2	-
TGCAGTGCTAGAGACCTAGGACAGGGCGGTTACAATGAGCAGTTCTTC	CSARDLGQGGYNEQFF	-	TRBV20-1	TRBJ2-1	TRBD1
TGTGCCAGCAGCTTTGATAATTCACCCCTCCACTTT	CASSFDNSPLHF	few	TRBV7-9	TRBJ1-6	-
TGTGCCAGCAGTCCTGAGCGGGAGCAGTACTTC	CASSPEREQYF	few	TRBV2	TRBJ2-7	-
TGTGCCAGTAGTATTTATGCGGGAGGCTCCAATGAGCAGTTCTTC	CASSIYAGGSNEQFF	few	TRBV19	TRBJ2-1	TRBD2
TGTGCCAGCACCTTCAACGGACAGGGTGGGGGCTATGGCTACACCTTC	CASTFNGQGGGYGYTF	once	TRBV6-1	TRBJ1-2	TRBD1
TGTGCCTGGAAGCCGGCGACAGATACGCAGTATTTT	CAWKPATDTQYF	few	TRBV30	TRBJ2-3	-
TGTGCCAGCAGTTTCGGGGGGAATGACGCTTTCTTT	CASSFGGNDAFF	few	TRBV12-3/TRBV12-4	TRBJ1-1	-
TGTGCCAGCAGATTGGAGGGACAGGGGGTTCTCGCTTTC	CASRLEGQGVLAF	few	TRBV7-9	TRBJ2-6	TRBD1
TGTGCCAGCAGTGGATTTGGCGGGTACAATGAGCAGTTCTTC	CASSGFGGYNEQFF	few	TRBV25-1	TRBJ2-1	-
TGTGCCAGCACCCTATGGGGGCTGGACCAAGAGACCCAGTACTTC	CASTLWGLDQETQYF	few	TRBV7-8	TRBJ2-5	-
TGTGCCAGCACGGGCAGGGGATTCGCCGGGGAGCTGTTTTTT	CASTGRGFAGELFF	few	TRBV9	TRBJ2-2	-
TGTGCCAGCAGCTCAGTAAAAGAGACCCAGTACTTC	CASSSVKETQYF	-	TRBV7-2	TRBJ2-5	-